This TCR beta chain was retrieved from a study of cytomegalovirus exposure and HLA in healthy donors. This CDR3 region has 16 residues. The V gene lost 0 bases and the J gene lost 6 bases, with 15 bases spanning the gap. CDR1 and CDR2 (germline): ENHRY, SYGVKD. Primers included in the PCR were 60 Vbeta and 13 Jbeta primers. Method: immunoSEQ multiplex PCR; TCRdb's copy keeps in-frame clones and lacks some. Of about 150,000 clones listed, about 8.9% are singletons. This clone has just a few counts. This TCR was recovered from a man between 45 and 60 years old in good health and CMV-seronegative. V and J are TRBV10-3 and TRBJ1-5, with D possibly being TRBD1 (6 bases). The sample consisted of PBMCs. CDR3 nucleotides: TGTGCCATCAGTGAGTCAAAGGGGGAAAGAGGTCAGCCCCAGCATTTT. Translation gives CAISESKGERGQPQHF.